The rows below give T cell receptor beta chains drawn from one sample of a study of T cells of healthy individuals. Via MiXCR, TCRdb re-called the 5' RACE reads, giving one row per CDR3 protein. The repertoire holds 100,000 or so distinct CDR3 sequences, with 17% as singletons. These receptors were collected from a human donor in good health. The CDR3 runs from the conserved cysteine through the conserved F or W. The order of the fields is J gene, D gene, V gene, CDR3 length, clone size, CDR3 protein, CDR3 DNA. A D gene is named only where the DNA matches it firmly. The size entry is marked missing in some rows and otherwise reads once, few, many or a size class.

TRBJ2-3 - TRBV4-1 13 few CASSQDDVVTQYF TGCGCCAGCAGCCAAGATGACGTGGTTACGCAGTATTTT
TRBJ2-2 - TRBV7-2 14 - CASSLARSTGELFF TGTGCCAGCAGCTTAGCGCGCAGCACCGGGGAGCTGTTTTTT
TRBJ1-1 TRBD1 TRBV28 15 many CASRETGGRIAEAFF TGTGCCAGCAGAGAGACAGGGGGTAGGATCGCTGAAGCTTTCTTT
TRBJ1-4 TRBD1 TRBV25-1 16 - CASSEGPGTGLEKLFF TGTGCCAGCAGTGAGGGTCCCGGGACAGGGCTCGAAAAACTGTTTTTT
TRBJ2-7 - TRBV7-9 14 - CASSLRDSAYEQYF TGTGCCAGCAGCTTAAGGGACTCGGCCTACGAGCAGTACTTC
TRBJ1-3 TRBD1 TRBV20-1 14 - CSAETQGAGNTIYF TGCAGTGCTGAAACTCAGGGGGCTGGAAACACCATATATTTT
TRBJ2-1 TRBD2 TRBV28 15 - CASSELAGVTNEQFF TGTGCCAGCAGTGAACTAGCGGGAGTTACCAATGAGCAGTTCTTC
TRBJ2-7 - TRBV4-1 19 - CASSQDESQGTPLSYEQYF TGCGCCAGCAGCCAAGACGAGAGTCAGGGGACCCCACTATCTTACGAGCAGTACTTC
TRBJ2-7 TRBD2 TRBV7-9 12 few CAIGAGSYEQYF TGTGCCATCGGAGCGGGGTCCTACGAGCAGTACTTC
TRBJ1-5 TRBD1 TRBV28 13 - CASSLTGEWPQHF TGTGCCAGCAGTTTGACAGGGGAATGGCCCCAGCATTTT
TRBJ2-5 TRBD1 TRBV20-1 13 - CSAITGGWETQYF TGCAGTGCAATAACAGGGGGCTGGGAGACCCAGTACTTC
TRBJ2-7 TRBD2 TRBV20-1 15 few CSARRGLAGGGEQYF TGCAGTGCCCGGAGAGGCCTAGCGGGGGGAGGTGAGCAGTACTTC
TRBJ2-1 - TRBV7-9 11 - CASSLDWVRFF TGTGCCAGCAGCTTAGATTGGGTTCGGTTCTTC
TRBJ1-1 TRBD1 TRBV6-1 13 few CASSEGQLTEAFF TGTGCCAGCAGCGAGGGACAGCTCACTGAAGCTTTCTTT
TRBJ2-7 - TRBV7-9 13 many CASSLEMVPEQYF TGTGCCAGCAGCTTAGAAATGGTCCCCGAGCAGTACTTC
TRBJ1-6 TRBD1 TRBV2 17 - CASSATPGQGVNSPLHF TGTGCCAGCAGTGCCACACCGGGACAGGGGGTTAATTCACCCCTCCACTTT
TRBJ2-4 - TRBV20-1 13 - CSYGDTAKNIQYF TGCAGTTACGGGGATACTGCCAAAAACATTCAGTACTTC
TRBJ2-3 - TRBV20-1 14 many CSAIGGTARDTQYF TGCAGTGCTATTGGGGGGACAGCCCGGGATACGCAGTATTTT
TRBJ2-7 - TRBV5-8 14 - CASSLVIASYEQYF TGTGCCAGCAGCTTGGTTATTGCCTCCTACGAGCAGTACTTC
TRBJ2-1 TRBD2 TRBV12-3/TRBV12-4 15 many CASSFRTSGVNEQFF TGTGCCAGCAGTTTTCGAACTAGCGGGGTCAATGAGCAGTTCTTC
TRBJ1-2 - TRBV28 13 many CASRTTANYGYTF TGTGCCAGCAGAACGACAGCTAACTATGGCTACACCTTC
TRBJ2-3 TRBD1 TRBV7-2 14 many CASSSTGKTDTQYF TGTGCCAGCAGCTCGACAGGGAAAACAGATACGCAGTATTTT